The 8 T cell receptor beta chains given below trace back to one sample, sequenced in a study of blood T cell repertoires in COVID-19. The table came from immunoSEQ multiplex PCR; TCRdb's copy has only in-frame clones and leaves some out. The sample lists about 260,000 clones, around 87% seen once, with 2% to 2.5% in the top ten. The specimen was peripheral blood. All receptors derive from a woman aged 45-65 years with acute or convalescent COVID-19.

V usage is TRBV7-9 and J usage is TRBJ1-2; 11 positions match TRBD1. V shed 5 bases and J 8 bases; nucleotides not matched to a gene: 10. Germline V gene sequence: CDR1 SEHNR, CDR2 FQNEAQ (reference sequence). This CDR3 has 15 residues. The CDR3 sequence is CASSPQGQGAGGYTF. The DNA for the CDR3 is TGTGCCAGCAGCCCCCAAGGACAGGGGGCGGGGGGCTACACCTTC.

The chain couples TRBV6-6 to TRBJ1-2; 8 bases line up with TRBD1. V lost 7 bases to trimming and J lost 8 bases; unmatched junction nucleotides: 6. Germline V lookup: CDR1 MNHNY, CDR2 SVGAGI (reference sequence). The CDR3 extends over 12 amino acids. DNA of the CDR3: TGTGCCAGCACGACCAGGGGGCTCGGCTACACCTTC. It encodes CASTTRGLGYTF.

The chain links TRBV28 to TRBJ2-7; D is unclear. Germline-derived CDR1 and CDR2 are MDHEN and SYDVKM. Trimming took off 3 bases at V and 6 bases at J, with 6 bases between the two ends. The CDR3 extends over 11 amino acids. CDR3 protein: CASSFLGEQYF. CDR3 DNA sequence: TGTGCCAGCAGTTTCCTCGGCGAGCAGTACTTC.

This clone was detected once. This chain connects TRBV28 to TRBJ1-1; TRBD1 is a possible D gene (5 bases). Trimming took off 8 bases at V and 1 base at J, with 11 bases between the two ends. CDR1 is MDHEN, CDR2 SYDVKM, per germline. The CDR3 length is 13 residues. The CDR3 DNA reads TGTGCCAGCCTGGGGCAGGGGAACACTGAAGCTTTCTTT. Translating it yields CASLGQGNTEAFF. The whole variable domain, filled in from reference TRBV28 and TRBJ1-1, reads DVKVTQSSRYLVKRTGEKVFLECVQDMDHENMFWYRQDPGLGLRLIYFSYDVKMKEKGDIPEGYSVSREKKERFSLILESASTNQTSMYLCASLGQGNTEAFFGQGTRLTVV.

The chain combines TRBV7-8 with TRBJ1-2; perhaps TRBD1 as D (6 bases). This CDR3 contains 13 residues. The germline V gene has CDR1 SGHVS and CDR2 FQNEAQ. V dropped 1 base and J dropped 4 bases, with 7 bases sitting between them. DNA of the CDR3: TGTGCCAGCAGCTTAGGACAGGTCTATGGCTACACCTTC. Protein product: CASSLGQVYGYTF.

This chain joins TRBV12-3 or TRBV12-4 and TRBJ1-1; D gene uncertain. Trimming left V 3 bases short and J 7 bases short, with 12 bases between. This CDR3 region has 13 residues. Written as DNA, the CDR3 is TGTGCCAGCAGTTTGGAGTCGCGACGTGAAGCTTTCTTT. It encodes CASSLESRREAFF.

This clone was detected a few times. The V call is TRBV6-2 or TRBV6-3, the J call TRBJ1-3; D might be TRBD1 (5 bases). Deletions cut 4 bases from V and 4 bases from J, with 11 bases between. This CDR3 contains 14 residues. The germline V gene encodes CDR1 MNHEY and CDR2 SVGEGT. CDR3 DNA: TGTGCCAGCAGTTGGGGCAGCATCGGAAACACCATATATTTT. It specifies CASSWGSIGNTIYF.

The rearrangement links TRBV28 to TRBJ2-1; a weak D match, TRBD2 (5 bases). This CDR3 has 16 amino acids. The germline V and J ends were trimmed by 6 bases and 0 bases, with 15 bases remaining between them. The germline V gene has CDR1 MDHEN and CDR2 SYDVKM. For the CDR3, the DNA is TGTGCCAGCAGCCCGCCGTCAGCGGACTCCTACAATGAGCAGTTCTTC. Translating it yields CASSPPSADSYNEQFF. The variable domain in full, with the rest retrieved from reference TRBV28 and TRBJ2-1, is DVKVTQSSRYLVKRTGEKVFLECVQDMDHENMFWYRQDPGLGLRLIYFSYDVKMKEKGDIPEGYSVSREKKERFSLILESASTNQTSMYLCASSPPSADSYNEQFFGPGTRLTVL.